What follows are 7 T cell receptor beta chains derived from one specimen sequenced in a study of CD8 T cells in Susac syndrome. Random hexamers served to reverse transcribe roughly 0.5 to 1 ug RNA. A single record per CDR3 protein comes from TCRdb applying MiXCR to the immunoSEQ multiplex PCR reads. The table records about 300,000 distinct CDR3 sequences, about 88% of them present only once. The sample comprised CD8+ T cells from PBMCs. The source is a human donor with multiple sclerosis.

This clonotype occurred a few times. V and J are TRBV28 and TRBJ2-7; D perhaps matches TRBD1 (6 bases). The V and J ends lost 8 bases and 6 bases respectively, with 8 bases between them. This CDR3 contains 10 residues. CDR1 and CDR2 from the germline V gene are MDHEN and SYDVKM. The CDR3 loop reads CASSRGEQYF. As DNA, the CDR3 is TGTGCCAGCTCCAGGGGCGAGCAGTACTTC.

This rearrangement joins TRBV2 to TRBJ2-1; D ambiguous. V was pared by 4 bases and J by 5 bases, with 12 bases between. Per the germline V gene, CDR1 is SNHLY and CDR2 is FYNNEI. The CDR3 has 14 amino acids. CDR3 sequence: CASSGPMKDNEQFF. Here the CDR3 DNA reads TGTGCCAGCAGTGGCCCAATGAAGGACAATGAGCAGTTCTTC.

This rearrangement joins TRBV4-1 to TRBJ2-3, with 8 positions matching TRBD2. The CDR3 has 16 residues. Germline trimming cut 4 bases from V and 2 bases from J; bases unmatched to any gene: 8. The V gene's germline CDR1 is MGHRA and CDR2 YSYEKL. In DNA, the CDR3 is TGCGCCAGCAGCCTACTAGTAGCGGGGCTCACAGATACGCAGTATTTT. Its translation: CASSLLVAGLTDTQYF.

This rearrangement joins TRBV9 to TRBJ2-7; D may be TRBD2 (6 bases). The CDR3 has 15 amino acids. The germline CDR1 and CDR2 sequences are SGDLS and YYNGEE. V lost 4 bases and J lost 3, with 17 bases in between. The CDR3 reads CASSQWGSGVYEQYF. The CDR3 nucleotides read TGTGCCAGCAGCCAGTGGGGTAGCGGAGTCTACGAGCAGTACTTC. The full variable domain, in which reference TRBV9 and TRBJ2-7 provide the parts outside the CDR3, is DSGVTQTPKHLITATGQRVTLRCSPRSGDLSVYWYQQSLDQGLQFLIQYYNGEERAKGNILERFSAQQFPDLHSELNLSSLELGDSALYFCASSQWGSGVYEQYFGPGTRLTVT.

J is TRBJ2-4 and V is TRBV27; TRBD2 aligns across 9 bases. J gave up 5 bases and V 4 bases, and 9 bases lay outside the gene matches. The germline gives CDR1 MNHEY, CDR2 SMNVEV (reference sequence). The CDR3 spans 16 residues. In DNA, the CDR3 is TGTGCCAGCAGTTCCGTAGCGGGAGTTAAGGAAAACATTCAGTACTTC. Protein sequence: CASSSVAGVKENIQYF.

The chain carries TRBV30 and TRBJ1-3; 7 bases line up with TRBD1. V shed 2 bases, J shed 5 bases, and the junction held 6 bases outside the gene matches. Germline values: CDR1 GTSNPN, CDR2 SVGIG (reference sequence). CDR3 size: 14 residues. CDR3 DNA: TGTGCCTGGAGTTACGGGACAGCAAGAAACACCATATATTTT. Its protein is CAWSYGTARNTIYF.

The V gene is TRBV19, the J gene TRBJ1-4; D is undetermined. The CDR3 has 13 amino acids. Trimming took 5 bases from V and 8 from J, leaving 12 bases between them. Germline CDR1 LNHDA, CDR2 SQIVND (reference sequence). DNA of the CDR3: TGTGCCAGTAGTCTTTCCGGGGAGGAAAAACTGTTTTTT. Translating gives CASSLSGEEKLFF.